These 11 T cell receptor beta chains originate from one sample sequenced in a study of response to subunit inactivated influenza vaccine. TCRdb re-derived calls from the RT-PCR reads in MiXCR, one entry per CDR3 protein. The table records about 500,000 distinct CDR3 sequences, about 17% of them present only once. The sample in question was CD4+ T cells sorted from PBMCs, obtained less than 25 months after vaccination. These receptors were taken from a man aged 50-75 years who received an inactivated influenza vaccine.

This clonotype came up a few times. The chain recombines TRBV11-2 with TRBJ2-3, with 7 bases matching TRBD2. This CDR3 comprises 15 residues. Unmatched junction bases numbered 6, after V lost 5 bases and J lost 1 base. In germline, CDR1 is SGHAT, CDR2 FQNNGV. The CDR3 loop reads CASSVQLARTDTQYF. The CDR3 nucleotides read TGTGCCAGCAGCGTCCAACTAGCGCGCACAGATACGCAGTATTTT. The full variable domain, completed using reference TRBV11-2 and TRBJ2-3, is EAGVAQSPRYKIIEKRQSVAFWCNPISGHATLYWYQQILGQGPKLLIQFQNNGVVDDSQLPKDRFSAERLKGVDSTLKIQPAKLEDSAVYLCASSVQLARTDTQYFGPGTRLTVL.

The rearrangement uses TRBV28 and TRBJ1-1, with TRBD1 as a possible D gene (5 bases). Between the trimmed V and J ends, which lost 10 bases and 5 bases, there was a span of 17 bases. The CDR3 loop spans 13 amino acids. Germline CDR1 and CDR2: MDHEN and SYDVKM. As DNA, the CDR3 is TGTGCCACAGGAAGGGGAGGGTGGACTGAAGCTTTCTTT. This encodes CATGRGGWTEAFF.

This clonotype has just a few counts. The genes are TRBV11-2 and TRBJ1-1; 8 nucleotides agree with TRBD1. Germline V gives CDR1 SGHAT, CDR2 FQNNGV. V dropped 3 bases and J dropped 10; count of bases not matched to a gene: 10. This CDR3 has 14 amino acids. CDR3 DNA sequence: TGTGCCAGCAGCTTCCTGGGGGTGCAGGGGGCAGCTTTCTTT. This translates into CASSFLGVQGAAFF. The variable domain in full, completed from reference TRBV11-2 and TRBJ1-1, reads EAGVAQSPRYKIIEKRQSVAFWCNPISGHATLYWYQQILGQGPKLLIQFQNNGVVDDSQLPKDRFSAERLKGVDSTLKIQPAKLEDSAVYLCASSFLGVQGAAFFGQGTRLTVV.

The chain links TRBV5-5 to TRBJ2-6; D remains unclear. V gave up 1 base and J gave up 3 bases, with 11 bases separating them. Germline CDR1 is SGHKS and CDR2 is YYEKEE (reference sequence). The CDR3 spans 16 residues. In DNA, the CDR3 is TGTGCCAGCAGCTTGCTAGTACTGGGTGGGGCCAACGTCCTGACTTTC. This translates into CASSLLVLGGANVLTF.

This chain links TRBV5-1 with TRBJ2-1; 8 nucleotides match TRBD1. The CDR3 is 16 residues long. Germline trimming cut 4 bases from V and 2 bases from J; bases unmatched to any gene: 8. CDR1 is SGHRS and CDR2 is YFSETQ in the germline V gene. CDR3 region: CASSVQTGATYNEQFF. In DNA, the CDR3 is TGCGCCAGCAGCGTCCAGACAGGGGCCACCTACAATGAGCAGTTCTTC.

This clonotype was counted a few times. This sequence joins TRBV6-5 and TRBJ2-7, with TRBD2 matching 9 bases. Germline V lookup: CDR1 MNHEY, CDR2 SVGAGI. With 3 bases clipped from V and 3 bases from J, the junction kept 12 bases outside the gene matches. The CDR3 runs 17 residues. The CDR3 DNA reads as TGTGCCAGCAGTTATTCCGCGGGGACTAGCCACAACTACGAGCAGTACTTC. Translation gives CASSYSAGTSHNYEQYF.

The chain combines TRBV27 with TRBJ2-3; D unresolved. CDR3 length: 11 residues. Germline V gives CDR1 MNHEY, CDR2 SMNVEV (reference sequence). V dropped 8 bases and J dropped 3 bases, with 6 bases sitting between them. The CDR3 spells CASLPTDTQYF. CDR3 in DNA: TGTGCCAGCCTTCCTACAGATACGCAGTATTTT.

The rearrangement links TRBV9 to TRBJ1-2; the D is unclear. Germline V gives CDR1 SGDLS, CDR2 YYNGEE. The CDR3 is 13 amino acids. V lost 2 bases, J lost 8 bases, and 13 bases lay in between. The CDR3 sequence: CASSVGGGKGYTF. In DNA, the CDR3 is TGTGCCAGCAGCGTCGGAGGAGGGAAAGGCTACACCTTC.

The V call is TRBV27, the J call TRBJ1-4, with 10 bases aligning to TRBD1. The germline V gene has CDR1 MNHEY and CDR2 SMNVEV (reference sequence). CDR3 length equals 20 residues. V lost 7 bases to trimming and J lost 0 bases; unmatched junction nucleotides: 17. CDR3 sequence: CASTPFSRDRGEATNEKLFF. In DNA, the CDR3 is TGTGCCAGCACCCCCTTCAGCCGGGACAGGGGTGAAGCAACTAATGAAAAACTGTTTTTT.

The DNA for the CDR3 is TGTGCCAGCAGCTTAGTTGTTCGATGGACTACCTATGGCTACACCTTC. This encodes CASSLVVRWTTYGYTF. This chain uses TRBV7-9 with TRBJ1-2, with no clear D. In germline, CDR1 is SEHNR, CDR2 FQNEAQ (reference sequence). This CDR3 spans 16 amino acids. V lost 1 base and J lost 4, with 16 bases in between. The complete variable domain, with remaining parts taken from reference TRBV7-9 and TRBJ1-2, reads DTGVSQNPRHKITKRGQNVTFRCDPISEHNRLYWYRQTLGQGPEFLTYFQNEAQLEKSRLLSDRFSAERPKGSFSTLEIQRTEQGDSAMYLCASSLVVRWTTYGYTFGSGTRLTVV.

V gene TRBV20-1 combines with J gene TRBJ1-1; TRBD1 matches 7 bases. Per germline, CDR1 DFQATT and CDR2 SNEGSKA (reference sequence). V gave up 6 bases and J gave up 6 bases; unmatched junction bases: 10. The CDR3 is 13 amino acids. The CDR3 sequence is CSAGRGRRSEAFF. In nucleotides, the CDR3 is TGCAGTGCCGGGAGGGGGCGAAGATCTGAAGCTTTCTTT.